This T cell receptor (beta chain) was obtained from a study of cytomegalovirus exposure and HLA in healthy donors. The study's findings and limits: The authors listed around 150 TCR beta chains as cytomegalovirus-associated.

Assay used: immunoSEQ multiplex PCR; TCRdb lists only in-frame clones, some missing. Of roughly 150,000 clones in the sample, roughly 84% were seen once. The CDR3 runs to 15 residues. Germline lookup yields CDR1 SGHTA and CDR2 FQGNSA. J gave up 2 bases and V 2 bases, and 6 bases lay outside the gene matches. In the case of this clone: Its antigen remains unknown.

This receptor was identified in a man in his thirties or forties in good health and CMV-seropositive. The V call is TRBV7-2, the J call TRBJ2-7, with 7 bases matching TRBD2. Input material: PBMCs. The CDR3 is CASSLMPSGTYEQYF. The CDR3 DNA reads as TGTGCCAGCAGCTTAATGCCTAGCGGAACCTACGAGCAGTACTTC. Using reference TRBV7-2 and TRBJ2-7 for the parts outside the CDR3, the full variable domain is GAGVSQSPSNKVTEKGKDVELRCDPISGHTALYWYRQSLGQGLEFLIYFQGNSAPDKSGLPSDRFSAERTGGSVSTLTIQRTQQEDSAVYLCASSLMPSGTYEQYFGPGTRLTVT.